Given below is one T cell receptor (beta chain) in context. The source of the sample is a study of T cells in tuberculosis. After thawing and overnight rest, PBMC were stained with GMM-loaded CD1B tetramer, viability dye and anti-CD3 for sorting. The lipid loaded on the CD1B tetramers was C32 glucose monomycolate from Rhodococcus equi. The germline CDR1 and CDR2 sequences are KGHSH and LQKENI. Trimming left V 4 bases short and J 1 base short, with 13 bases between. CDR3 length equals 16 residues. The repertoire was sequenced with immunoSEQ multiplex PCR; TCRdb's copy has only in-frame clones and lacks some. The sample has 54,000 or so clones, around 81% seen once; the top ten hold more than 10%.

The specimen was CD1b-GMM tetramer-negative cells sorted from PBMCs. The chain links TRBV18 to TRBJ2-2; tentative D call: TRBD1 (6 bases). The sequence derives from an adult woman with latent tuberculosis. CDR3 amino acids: CASSRTGFGNTGELFF. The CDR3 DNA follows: TGTGCCAGCTCACGAACAGGGTTTGGGAACACCGGGGAGCTGTTTTTT.